This record looks at one T cell receptor (beta chain) sequence and its context. The antigen is undetermined. The sample originates from a study of response to subunit inactivated influenza vaccine. One entry per CDR3 protein, called by TCRdb with MiXCR from the RT-PCR reads. The table records around 480,000 distinct CDR3 sequences, 10% to 11% of them present only once. Study-level results: The authors offered the suggestion that each seasonal influenza vaccination recruits few new T cells.

The TCR comes from a man over 45 who received an inactivated influenza vaccine. The sample here was PBMCs from blood, taken roughly 48 days after vaccination.

The CDR3 loop is CASSLSSVSRGEQFF. DNA of the CDR3: TGTGCCAGCAGTTTGTCATCGGTATCGCGGGGTGAGCAGTTCTTC. The chain carries TRBV28 and TRBJ2-1, with D maybe TRBD2 (6 bases). Trimming pared 3 bases from V and 9 bases from J, leaving 18 bases between. CDR1 is MDHEN, CDR2 SYDVKM, per germline. The CDR3 is made up of 15 amino acids.